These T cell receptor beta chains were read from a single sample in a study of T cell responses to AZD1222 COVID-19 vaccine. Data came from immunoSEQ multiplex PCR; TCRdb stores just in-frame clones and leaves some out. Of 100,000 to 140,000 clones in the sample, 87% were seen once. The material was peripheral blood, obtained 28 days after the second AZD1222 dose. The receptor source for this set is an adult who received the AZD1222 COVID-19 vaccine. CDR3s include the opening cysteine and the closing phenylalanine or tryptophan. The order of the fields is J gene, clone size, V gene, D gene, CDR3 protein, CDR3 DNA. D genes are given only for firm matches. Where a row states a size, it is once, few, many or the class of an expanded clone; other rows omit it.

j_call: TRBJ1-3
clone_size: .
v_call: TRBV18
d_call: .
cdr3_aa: CASSPSVPKDTIYF
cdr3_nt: TGTGCCAGCTCACCATCAGTTCCGAAGGACACCATATATTTT

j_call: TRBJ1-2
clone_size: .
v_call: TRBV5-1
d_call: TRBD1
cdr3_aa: CASSSPTGGANYGYTF
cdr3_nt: TGCGCCAGCAGCTCTCCGACAGGGGGAGCTAACTATGGCTACACCTTC

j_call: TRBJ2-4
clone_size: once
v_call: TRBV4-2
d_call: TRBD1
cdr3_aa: CASSQEDFGQGENIQYF
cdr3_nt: TGTGCCAGCAGCCAAGAAGATTTTGGACAGGGAGAAAACATTCAGTACTTC

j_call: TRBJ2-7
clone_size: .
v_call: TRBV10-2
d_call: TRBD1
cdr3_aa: CASSGRRGQDSYEQYF
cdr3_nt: TGCGCCAGCAGTGGGAGGCGGGGACAGGACTCCTACGAGCAGTACTTC

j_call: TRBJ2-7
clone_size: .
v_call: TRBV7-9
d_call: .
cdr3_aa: CASSLAAEQYF
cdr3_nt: TGTGCCAGCAGCTTAGCGGCAGAGCAGTACTTC

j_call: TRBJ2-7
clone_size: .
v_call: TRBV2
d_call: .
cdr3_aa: CASSEGGYFWYF
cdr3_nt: TGTGCCAGCAGTGAGGGCGGTTACTTTTGGTACTTC

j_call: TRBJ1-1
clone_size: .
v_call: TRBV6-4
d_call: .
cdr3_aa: CASSEGTARNTEAFF
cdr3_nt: TGTGCCAGCAGTGAGGGGACGGCCAGGAACACTGAAGCTTTCTTT

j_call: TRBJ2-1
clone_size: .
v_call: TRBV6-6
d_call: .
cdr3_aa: CASSSQVEQFF
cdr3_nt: TGTGCCAGCAGTTCACAGGTAGAGCAGTTCTTC

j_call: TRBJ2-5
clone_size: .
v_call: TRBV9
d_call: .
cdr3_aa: CASSVAGGPLETQYF
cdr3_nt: TGTGCCAGCAGCGTCGCTGGCGGGCCCCTGGAGACCCAGTACTTC

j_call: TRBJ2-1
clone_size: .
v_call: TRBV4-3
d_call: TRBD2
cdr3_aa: CASSHGLAGGHNEQFF
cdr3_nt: TGCGCCAGCAGCCATGGACTAGCGGGGGGGCATAATGAGCAGTTCTTC

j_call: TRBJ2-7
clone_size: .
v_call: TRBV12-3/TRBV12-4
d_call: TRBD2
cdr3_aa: CASQAGGEGEQYF
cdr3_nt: TGTGCCTCCCAAGCGGGGGGTGAGGGCGAGCAGTACTTC

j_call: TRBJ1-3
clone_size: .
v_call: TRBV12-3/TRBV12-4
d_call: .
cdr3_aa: CASSFLRLRTIYF
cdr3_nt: TGTGCCAGCAGTTTTTTGAGGCTACGGACCATATATTTT

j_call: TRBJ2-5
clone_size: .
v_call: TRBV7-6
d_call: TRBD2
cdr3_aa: CASSTFTGTSGQTQYF
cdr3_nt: TGTGCCAGCAGCACCTTCACCGGGACTAGCGGGCAGACCCAGTACTTC

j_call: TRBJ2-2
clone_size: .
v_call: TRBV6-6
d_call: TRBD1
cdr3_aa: CASSGTEGGSGELFF
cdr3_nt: TGTGCCAGCAGTGGGACAGAGGGCGGTTCCGGGGAGCTGTTTTTT

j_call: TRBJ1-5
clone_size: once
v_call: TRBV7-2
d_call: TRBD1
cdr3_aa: CASSLDGPTGYGQPQHF
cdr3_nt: TGTGCCAGCAGCTTAGACGGGCCGACAGGGTATGGTCAGCCCCAGCATTTT

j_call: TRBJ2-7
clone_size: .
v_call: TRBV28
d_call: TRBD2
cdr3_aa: CASPPEASGGKDEQYF
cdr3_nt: TGTGCCAGCCCCCCCGAGGCTAGCGGGGGGAAAGACGAGCAGTACTTC

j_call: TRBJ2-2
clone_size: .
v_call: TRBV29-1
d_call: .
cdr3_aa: CSVDRTNTGELFF
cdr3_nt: TGCAGCGTTGACCGTACGAACACCGGGGAGCTGTTTTTT

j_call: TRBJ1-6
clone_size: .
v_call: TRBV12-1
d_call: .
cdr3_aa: CASRTNPGPNSPLHF
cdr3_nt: TGTGCCAGCAGGACGAACCCTGGGCCTAATTCACCCCTCCACTTT

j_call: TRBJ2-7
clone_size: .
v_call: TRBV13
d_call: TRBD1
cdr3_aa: CASSLAGTGFFEQYF
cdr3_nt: TGTGCCAGCAGCTTAGCAGGGACAGGGTTTTTCGAGCAGTACTTC

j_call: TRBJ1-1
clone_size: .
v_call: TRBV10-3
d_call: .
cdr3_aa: CATIGLNTEAFF
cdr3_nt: TGTGCCACCATAGGTCTGAACACTGAAGCTTTCTTT

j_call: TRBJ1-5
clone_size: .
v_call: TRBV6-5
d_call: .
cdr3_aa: CASSPLGFSNQPQHF
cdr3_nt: TGTGCCAGCAGCCCCCTAGGCTTTAGCAATCAGCCCCAGCATTTT

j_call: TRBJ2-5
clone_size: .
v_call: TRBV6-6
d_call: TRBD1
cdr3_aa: CASSPQTGNQETQYF
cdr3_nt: TGTGCCAGCAGCCCCCAGACAGGGAACCAAGAGACCCAGTACTTC

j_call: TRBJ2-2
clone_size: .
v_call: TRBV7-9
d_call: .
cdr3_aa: CAPSGQGSNTGELFF
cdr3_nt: TGTGCCCCCTCCGGGCAGGGATCGAACACCGGGGAGCTGTTTTTT

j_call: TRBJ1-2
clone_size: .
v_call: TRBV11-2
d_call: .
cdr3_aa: CASSRDSYGYTF
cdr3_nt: TGTGCCAGCAGCCGAGACAGCTATGGCTACACCTTC

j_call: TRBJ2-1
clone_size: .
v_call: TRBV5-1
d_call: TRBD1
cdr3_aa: CASSTTGDNYNEQFF
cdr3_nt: TGCGCCAGCAGCACTACAGGGGACAACTACAATGAGCAGTTCTTC

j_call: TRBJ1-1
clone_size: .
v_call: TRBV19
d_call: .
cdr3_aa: CAGHRGMNTEAFF
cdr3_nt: TGTGCCGGTCACCGGGGTATGAACACTGAAGCTTTCTTT

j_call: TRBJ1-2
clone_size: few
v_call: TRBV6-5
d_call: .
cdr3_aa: CASSSPPDGNYGYTF
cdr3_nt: TGTGCCAGCAGTTCCCCGCCTGACGGAAACTATGGCTACACCTTC

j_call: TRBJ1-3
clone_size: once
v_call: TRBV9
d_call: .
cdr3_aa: CASSVGHTRGNTIYF
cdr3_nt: TGTGCCAGCAGCGTAGGACACACGAGGGGAAACACCATATATTTT

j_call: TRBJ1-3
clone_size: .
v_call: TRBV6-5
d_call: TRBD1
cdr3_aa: CATADRSSGNTIYF
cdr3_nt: TGTGCCACCGCGGACAGGAGCTCTGGAAACACCATATATTTT

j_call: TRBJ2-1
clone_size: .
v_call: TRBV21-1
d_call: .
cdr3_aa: CASTPLTGQGALHNEQFF
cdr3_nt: TGTGCCAGCACCCCGTTGACGGGACAGGGGGCGCTTCACAATGAGCAGTTCTTC

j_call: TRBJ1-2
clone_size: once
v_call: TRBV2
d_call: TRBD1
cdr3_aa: CASSETGSDGYTF
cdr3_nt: TGTGCCAGCAGCGAGACAGGGTCGGATGGCTACACCTTC

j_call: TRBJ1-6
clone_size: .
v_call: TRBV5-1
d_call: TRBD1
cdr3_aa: CASSLASRGLSPLHF
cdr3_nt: TGCGCCAGCAGCTTGGCATCCAGGGGGCTTTCACCCCTCCACTTT

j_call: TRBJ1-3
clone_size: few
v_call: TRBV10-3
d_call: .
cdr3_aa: CAISGLALSGNTIYF
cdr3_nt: TGTGCCATCAGTGGCCTTGCGCTCTCTGGAAACACCATATATTTT

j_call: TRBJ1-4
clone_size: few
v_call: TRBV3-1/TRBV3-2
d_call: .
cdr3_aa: CASSPLDSGEKLFF
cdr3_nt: TGTGCCAGCAGTCCATTGGACAGCGGGGAAAAACTGTTTTTT

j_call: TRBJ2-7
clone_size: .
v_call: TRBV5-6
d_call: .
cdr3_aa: CASSPAGTVSYEQYF
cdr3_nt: TGTGCCAGCAGCCCCGCCGGGACCGTTTCCTACGAGCAGTACTTC

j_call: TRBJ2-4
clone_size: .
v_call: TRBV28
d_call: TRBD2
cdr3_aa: CASSWAGGAGKNIQYF
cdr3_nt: TGTGCCAGCAGTTGGGCGGGGGGCGCAGGGAAAAACATTCAGTACTTC

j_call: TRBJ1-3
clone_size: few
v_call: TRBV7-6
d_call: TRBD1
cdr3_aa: CASRPGQGNSGNTIYF
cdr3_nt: TGTGCCAGCAGACCTGGACAGGGGAACTCTGGAAACACCATATATTTT

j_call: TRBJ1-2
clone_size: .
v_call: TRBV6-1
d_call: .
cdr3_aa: CASSEQLGAIYGYTF
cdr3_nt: TGTGCCAGCAGTGAACAACTGGGGGCCATCTATGGCTACACCTTC

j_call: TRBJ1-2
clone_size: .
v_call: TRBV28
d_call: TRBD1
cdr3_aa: CASSPGQGAGGYTF
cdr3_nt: TGTGCCAGCAGCCCCGGACAGGGGGCTGGCGGCTACACCTTC

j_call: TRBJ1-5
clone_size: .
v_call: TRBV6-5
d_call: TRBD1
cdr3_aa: CASSPRTGGGQPQHF
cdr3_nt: TGTGCCAGCAGTCCCCGGACAGGGGGCGGTCAGCCCCAGCATTTT

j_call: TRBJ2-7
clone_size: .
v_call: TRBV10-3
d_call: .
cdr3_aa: CAISEGIPSSYEQYF
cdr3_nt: TGTGCCATCAGTGAAGGGATTCCGAGCTCCTACGAGCAGTACTTC

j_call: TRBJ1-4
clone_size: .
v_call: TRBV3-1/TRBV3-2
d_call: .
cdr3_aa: CASSKSGFNEKLFF
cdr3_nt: TGTGCCAGCAGCAAAAGCGGGTTTAATGAAAAACTGTTTTTT

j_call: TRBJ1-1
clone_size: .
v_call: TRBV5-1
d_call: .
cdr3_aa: CASSLLGGVMNTEAFF
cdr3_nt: TGCGCCAGCAGCTTGTTGGGTGGGGTTATGAACACTGAAGCTTTCTTT

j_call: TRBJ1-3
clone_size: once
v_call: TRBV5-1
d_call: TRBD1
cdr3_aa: CASSWDRGNTIYF
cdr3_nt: TGCGCCAGCAGCTGGGACAGGGGGAACACCATATATTTT

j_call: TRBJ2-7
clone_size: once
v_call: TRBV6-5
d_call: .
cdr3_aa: CASKKGVAGPYEQYF
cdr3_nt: TGTGCCAGCAAAAAGGGGGTAGCGGGCCCCTACGAGCAGTACTTC

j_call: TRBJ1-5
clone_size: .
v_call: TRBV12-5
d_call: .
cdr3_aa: CASGSSMTGSNQPQHF
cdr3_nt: TGTGCTAGTGGCTCAAGTATGACAGGTAGCAATCAGCCCCAGCATTTT

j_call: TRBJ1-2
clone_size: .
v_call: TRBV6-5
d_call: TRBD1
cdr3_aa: CASRLTGTVYGYTF
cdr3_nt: TGTGCCAGCAGACTTACCGGGACAGTCTATGGCTACACCTTC

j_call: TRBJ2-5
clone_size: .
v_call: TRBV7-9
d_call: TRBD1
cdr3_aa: CASSRRGLREETQYF
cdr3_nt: TGTGCCAGCAGCCGCAGGGGGCTAAGAGAAGAGACCCAGTACTTC

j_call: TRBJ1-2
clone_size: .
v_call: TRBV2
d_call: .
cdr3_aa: CASSGAGDYGYTF
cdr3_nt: TGTGCCAGCAGTGGGGCAGGGGACTATGGCTACACCTTC

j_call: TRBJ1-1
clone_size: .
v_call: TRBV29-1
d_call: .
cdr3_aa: CSVEFEGVNTEAFF
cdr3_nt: TGCAGCGTTGAATTCGAAGGAGTGAACACTGAAGCTTTCTTT

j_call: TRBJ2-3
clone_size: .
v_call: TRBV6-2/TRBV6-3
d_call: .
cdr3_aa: CASTPRGRGITDTQYF
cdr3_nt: TGTGCCAGCACCCCAAGGGGGCGGGGGATCACAGATACGCAGTATTTT

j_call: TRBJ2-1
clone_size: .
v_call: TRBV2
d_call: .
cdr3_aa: CASSITDGEQFF
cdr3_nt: TGTGCCAGCAGTATAACCGACGGTGAGCAGTTCTTC